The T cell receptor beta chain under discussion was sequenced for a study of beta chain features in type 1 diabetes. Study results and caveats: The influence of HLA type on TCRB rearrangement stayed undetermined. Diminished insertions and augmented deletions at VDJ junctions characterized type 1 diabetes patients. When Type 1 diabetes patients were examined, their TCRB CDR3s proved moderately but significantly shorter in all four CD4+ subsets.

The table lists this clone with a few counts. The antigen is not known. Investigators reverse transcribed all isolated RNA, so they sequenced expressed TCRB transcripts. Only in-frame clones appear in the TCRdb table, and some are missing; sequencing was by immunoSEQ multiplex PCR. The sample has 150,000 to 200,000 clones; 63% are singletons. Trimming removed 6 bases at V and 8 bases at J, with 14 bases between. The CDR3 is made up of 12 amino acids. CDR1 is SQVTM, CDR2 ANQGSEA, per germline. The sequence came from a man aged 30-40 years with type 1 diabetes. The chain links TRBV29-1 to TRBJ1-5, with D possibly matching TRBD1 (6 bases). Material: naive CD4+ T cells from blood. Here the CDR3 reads CSVAGESEPQHF. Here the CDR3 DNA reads TGCAGCGTGGCAGGGGAAAGCGAGCCCCAGCATTTT.